This record looks at one T cell receptor (beta chain) sequence and its context. This entry is derived from a study of shared clonotypes between healthy human individuals. Investigators spread the genomic DNA of each subset evenly over several immunoSEQ plates. PBMC DNA, left unsorted, was sequenced on ten immunoSEQ deep assay plates. Libraries were prepared by immunoSEQ multiplex PCR; TCRdb keeps only in-frame clonotypes and omits some of them. The table records over 400,000 clones, 81% of them present only once. CDR3 length equals 15 residues. Germline V lookup: CDR1 LNHDA, CDR2 SQIVND (reference sequence). Trimming left V 5 bases short and J 2 bases short, with 14 bases between.

This chain joins TRBV19 and TRBJ2-3; TRBD2 might be the D (6 bases). The sequence was obtained from a woman between 35 and 50 years old in good health. Some clones in this sample may be carry-over from other donors' samples. Sequencing used PBMCs. The chain's CDR3 is CASSVGLTYTDTQYF. In DNA form, the CDR3 reads TGTGCCAGTAGTGTGGGACTCACATACACAGATACGCAGTATTTT.